This T cell receptor (beta chain) stems from a study of tumor and adjacent non-tumor tissue in lung cancer. Trimming shortened V by 7 bases and J by 5 bases, and 21 bases separated the two germline ends. The CDR3 length is 15 residues. Germline CDR1 and CDR2: SGHNT and YYREEE (reference sequence). TCRbeta libraries were built with three rounds of nested PCR, modified from ARM-PCR. Each CDR3 protein gets one entry after TCRdb re-called the multiplex PCR reads with MiXCR. The table shows around 210,000 distinct CDR3 sequences, with 60% to 75% occurring only once. Notes on the study in general: Top 100 clones took a larger repertoire share in normal lung.

Regarding this clonotype: Its specificity is not known. Being one base from a much bigger clone, this may be a read error.

No cell sorting was done before RNA was extracted from the tissue. The sample was lung tumor tissue. J is TRBJ2-5 and V is TRBV5-4; D remains ambiguous. This clonotype was obtained from a man aged 55 to 70 with non-small cell lung cancer. The CDR3 is CASRHGAPRTETQYF. CDR3 nucleotides: TGTGCCAGCCGCCATGGTGCCCCCCGCACTGAGACCCAGTACTTC.